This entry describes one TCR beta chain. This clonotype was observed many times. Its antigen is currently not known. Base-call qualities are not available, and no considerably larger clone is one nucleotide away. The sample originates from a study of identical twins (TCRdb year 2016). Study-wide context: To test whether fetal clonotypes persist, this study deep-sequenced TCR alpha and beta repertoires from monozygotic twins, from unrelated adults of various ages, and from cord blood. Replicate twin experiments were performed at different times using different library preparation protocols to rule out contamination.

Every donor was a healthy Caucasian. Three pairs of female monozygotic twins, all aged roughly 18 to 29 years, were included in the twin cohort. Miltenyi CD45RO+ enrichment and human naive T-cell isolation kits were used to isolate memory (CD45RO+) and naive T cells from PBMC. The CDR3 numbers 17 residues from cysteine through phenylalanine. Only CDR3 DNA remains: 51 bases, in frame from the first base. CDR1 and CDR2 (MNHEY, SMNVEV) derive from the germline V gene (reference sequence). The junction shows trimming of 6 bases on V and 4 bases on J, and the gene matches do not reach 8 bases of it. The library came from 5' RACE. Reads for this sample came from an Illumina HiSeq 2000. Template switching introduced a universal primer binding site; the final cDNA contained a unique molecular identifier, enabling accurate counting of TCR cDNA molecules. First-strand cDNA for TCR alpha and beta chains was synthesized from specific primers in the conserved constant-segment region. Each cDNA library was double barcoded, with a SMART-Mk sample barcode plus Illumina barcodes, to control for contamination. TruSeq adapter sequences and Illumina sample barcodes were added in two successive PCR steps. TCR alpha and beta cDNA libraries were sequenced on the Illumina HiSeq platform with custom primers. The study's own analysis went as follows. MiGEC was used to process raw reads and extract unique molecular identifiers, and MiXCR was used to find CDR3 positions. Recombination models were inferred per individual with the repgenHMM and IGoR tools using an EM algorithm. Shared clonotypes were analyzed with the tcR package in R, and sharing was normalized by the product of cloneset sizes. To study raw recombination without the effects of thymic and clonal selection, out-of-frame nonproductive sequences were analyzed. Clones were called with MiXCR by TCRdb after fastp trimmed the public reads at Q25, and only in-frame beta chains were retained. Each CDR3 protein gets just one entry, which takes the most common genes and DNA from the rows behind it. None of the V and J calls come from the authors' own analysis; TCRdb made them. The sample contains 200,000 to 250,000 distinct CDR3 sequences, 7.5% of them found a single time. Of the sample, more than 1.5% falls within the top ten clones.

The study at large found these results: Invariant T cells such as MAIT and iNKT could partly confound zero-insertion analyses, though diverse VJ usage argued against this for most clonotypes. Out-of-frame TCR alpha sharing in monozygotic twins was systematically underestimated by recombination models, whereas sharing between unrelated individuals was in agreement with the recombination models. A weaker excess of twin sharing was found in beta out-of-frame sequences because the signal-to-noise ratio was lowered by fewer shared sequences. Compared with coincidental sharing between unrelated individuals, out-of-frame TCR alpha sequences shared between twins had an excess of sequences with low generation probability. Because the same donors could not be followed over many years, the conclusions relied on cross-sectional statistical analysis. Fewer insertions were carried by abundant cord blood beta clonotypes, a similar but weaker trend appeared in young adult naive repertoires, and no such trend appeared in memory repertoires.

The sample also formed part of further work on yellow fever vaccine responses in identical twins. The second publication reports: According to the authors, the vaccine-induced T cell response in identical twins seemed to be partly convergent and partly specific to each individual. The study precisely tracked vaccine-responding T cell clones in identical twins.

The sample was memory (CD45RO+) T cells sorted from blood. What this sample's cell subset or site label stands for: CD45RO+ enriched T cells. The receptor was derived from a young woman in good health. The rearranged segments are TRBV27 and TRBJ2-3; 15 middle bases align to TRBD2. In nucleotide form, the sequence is TGTGCCAGCAGCAGGACTAGCGGGGGGGCTTTCCCAGATACGCAGTATTTT. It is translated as CASSRTSGGAFPDTQYF.